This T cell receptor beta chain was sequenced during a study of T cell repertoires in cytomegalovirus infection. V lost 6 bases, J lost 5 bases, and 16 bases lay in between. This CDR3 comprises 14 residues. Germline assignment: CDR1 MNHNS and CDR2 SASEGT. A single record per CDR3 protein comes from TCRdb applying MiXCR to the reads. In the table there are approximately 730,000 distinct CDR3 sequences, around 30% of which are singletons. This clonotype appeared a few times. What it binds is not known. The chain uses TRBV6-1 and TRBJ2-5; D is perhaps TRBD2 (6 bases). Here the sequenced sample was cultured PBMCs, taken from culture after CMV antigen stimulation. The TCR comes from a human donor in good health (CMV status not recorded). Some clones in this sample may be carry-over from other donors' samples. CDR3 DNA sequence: TGTGCCAGCAGGCCTCGGGACGGGAGCGAGACCCAGTACTTC. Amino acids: CASRPRDGSETQYF.